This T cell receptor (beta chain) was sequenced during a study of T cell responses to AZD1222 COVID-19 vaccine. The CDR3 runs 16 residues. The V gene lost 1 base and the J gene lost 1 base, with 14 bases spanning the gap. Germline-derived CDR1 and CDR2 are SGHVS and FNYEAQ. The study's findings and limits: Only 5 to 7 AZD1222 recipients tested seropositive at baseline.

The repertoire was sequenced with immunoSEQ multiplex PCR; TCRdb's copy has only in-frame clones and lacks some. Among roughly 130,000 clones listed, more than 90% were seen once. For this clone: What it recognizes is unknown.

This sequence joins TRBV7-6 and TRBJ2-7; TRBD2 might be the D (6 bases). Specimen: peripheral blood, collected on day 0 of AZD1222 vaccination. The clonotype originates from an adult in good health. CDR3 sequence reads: CASSLVGGGSSYEQYF. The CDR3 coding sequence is TGTGCCAGCAGCTTAGTTGGGGGAGGAAGTTCCTACGAGCAGTACTTC.